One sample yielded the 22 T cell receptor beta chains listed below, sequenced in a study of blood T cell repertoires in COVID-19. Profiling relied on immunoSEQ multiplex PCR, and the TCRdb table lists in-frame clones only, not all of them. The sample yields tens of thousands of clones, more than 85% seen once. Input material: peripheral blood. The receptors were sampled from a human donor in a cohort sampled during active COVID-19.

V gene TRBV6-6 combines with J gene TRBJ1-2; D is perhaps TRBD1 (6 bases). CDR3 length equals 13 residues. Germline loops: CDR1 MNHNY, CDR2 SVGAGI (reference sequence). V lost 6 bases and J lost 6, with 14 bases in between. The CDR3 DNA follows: TGTGCCAGCAGATCCACAGGGATCAATGGCTACACCTTC. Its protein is CASRSTGINGYTF.

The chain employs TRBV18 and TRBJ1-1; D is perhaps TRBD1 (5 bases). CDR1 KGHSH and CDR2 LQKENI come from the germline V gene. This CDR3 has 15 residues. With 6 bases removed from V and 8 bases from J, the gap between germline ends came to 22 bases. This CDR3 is CASSISPDRAKEAFF. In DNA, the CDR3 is TGTGCCAGCTCCATATCTCCCGACAGAGCCAAGGAAGCTTTCTTT.

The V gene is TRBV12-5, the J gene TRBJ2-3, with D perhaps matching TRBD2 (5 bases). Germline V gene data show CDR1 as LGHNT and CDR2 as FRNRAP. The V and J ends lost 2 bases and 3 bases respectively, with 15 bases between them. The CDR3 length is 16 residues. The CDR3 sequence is CASGLPPSAGTDTQYF. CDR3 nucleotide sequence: TGTGCTAGTGGTTTGCCCCCCTCGGCGGGTACAGATACGCAGTATTTT.

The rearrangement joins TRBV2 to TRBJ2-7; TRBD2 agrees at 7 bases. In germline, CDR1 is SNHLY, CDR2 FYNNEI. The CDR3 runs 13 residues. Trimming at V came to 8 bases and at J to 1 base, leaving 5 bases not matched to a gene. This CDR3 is CASLAATSYEQYF. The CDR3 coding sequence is TGTGCCAGCCTAGCGGCGACATCCTACGAGCAGTACTTC.

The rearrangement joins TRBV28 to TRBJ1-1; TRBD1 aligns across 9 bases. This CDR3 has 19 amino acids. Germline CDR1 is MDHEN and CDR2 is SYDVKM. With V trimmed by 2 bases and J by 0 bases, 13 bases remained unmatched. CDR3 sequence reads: CASSLGEGQGQLMNTEAFF. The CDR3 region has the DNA TGTGCCAGCAGTTTAGGGGAAGGACAGGGGCAACTAATGAACACTGAAGCTTTCTTT. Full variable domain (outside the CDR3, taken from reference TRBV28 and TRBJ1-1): DVKVTQSSRYLVKRTGEKVFLECVQDMDHENMFWYRQDPGLGLRLIYFSYDVKMKEKGDIPEGYSVSREKKERFSLILESASTNQTSMYLCASSLGEGQGQLMNTEAFFGQGTRLTVV.

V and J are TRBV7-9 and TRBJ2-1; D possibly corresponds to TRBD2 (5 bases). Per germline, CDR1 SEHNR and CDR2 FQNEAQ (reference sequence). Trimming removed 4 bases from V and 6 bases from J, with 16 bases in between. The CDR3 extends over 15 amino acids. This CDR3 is CASSYIASPGNEQFF. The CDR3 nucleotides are TGTGCCAGCAGCTATATAGCGTCTCCGGGCAATGAGCAGTTCTTC.

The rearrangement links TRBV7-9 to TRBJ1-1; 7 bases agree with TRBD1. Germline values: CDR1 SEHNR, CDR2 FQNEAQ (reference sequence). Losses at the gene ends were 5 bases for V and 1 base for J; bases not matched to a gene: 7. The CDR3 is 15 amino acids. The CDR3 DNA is TGTGCCAGCAGCCCCTCCGCAGGGGGGAACACTGAAGCTTTCTTT. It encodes CASSPSAGGNTEAFF.

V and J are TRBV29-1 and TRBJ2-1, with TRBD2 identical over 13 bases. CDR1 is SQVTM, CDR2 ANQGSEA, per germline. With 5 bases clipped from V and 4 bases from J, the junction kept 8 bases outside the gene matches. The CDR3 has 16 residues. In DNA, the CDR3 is TGCAGCGTTAAGGGACTAGCGGGGTCACGTTACAATGAGCAGTTCTTC. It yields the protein CSVKGLAGSRYNEQFF.

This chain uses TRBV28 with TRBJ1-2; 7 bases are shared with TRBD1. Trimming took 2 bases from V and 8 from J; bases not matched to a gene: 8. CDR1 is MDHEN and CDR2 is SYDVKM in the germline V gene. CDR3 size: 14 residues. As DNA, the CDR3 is TGTGCCAGCAGTTTAGGGGACAGCTCGGTGGGCTACACCTTC. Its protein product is CASSLGDSSVGYTF.

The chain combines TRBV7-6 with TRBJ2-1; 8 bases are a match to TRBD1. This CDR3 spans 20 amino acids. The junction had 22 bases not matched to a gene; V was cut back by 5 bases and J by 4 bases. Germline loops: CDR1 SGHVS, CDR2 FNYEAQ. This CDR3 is CASSILPETTGDQGYNEQFF. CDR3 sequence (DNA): TGTGCCAGCAGCATTCTACCGGAAACGACAGGGGACCAGGGATACAATGAGCAGTTCTTC.

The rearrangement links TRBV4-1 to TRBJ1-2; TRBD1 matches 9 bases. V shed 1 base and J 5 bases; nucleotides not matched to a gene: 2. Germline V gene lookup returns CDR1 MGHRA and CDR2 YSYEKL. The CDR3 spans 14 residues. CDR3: CASSQGTGEYGYTF. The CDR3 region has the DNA TGCGCCAGCAGCCAAGGGACAGGGGAATATGGCTACACCTTC.

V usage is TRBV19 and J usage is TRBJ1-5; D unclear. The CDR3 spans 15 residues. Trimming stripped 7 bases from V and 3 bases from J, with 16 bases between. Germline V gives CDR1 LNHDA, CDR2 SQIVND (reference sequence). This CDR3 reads CASNLISGVNQPQHF. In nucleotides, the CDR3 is TGTGCCAGTAACCTCATCTCGGGAGTCAATCAGCCCCAGCATTTT.

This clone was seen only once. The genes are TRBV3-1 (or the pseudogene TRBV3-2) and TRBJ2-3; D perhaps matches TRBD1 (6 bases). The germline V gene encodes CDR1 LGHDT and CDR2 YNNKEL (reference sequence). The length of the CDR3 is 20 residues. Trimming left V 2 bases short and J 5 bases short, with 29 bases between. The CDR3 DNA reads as TGTGCCAGCAGCCAACAAATCCGGGGACACCCTCGACCAAGACGAGATACGCAGTATTTT. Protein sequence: CASSQQIRGHPRPRRDTQYF.

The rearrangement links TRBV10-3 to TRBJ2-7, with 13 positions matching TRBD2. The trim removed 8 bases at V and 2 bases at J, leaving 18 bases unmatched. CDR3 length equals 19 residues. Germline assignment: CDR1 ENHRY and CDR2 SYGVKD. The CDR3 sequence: CAIFGRTSGSFPSTYEQYF. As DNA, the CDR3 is TGTGCCATCTTCGGGCGGACTAGCGGGAGCTTCCCTTCCACCTACGAGCAGTACTTC.

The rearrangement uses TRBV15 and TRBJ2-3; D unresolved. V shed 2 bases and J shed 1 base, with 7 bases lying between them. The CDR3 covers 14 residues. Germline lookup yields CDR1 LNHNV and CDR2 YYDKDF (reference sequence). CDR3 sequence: CATSRQMGTDTQYF. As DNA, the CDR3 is TGTGCCACCAGCAGACAGATGGGCACAGATACGCAGTATTTT.

The CDR3 loop is CATRGAGKETQYF. The CDR3 DNA follows: TGTGCCACCAGAGGAGCGGGTAAAGAGACCCAGTACTTC. The rearrangement links TRBV24-1 to TRBJ2-5, with D possibly matching TRBD2 (6 bases). Trimming left V 7 bases short and J 3 bases short, with 11 bases between. This CDR3 spans 13 amino acids. Germline V gene sequence: CDR1 KGHDR, CDR2 SFDVKD.

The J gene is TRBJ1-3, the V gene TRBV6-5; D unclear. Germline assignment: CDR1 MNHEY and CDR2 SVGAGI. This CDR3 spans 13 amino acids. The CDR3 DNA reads TGTGCTGTAGGAGGTAGCTCTGGAAACACCATATATTTT. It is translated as CAVGGSSGNTIYF.

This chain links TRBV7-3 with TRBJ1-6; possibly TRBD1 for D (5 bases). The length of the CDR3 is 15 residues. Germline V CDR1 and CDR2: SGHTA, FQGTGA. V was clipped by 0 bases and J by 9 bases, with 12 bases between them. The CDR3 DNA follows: TGTGCCAGCAGCTTAACGGTGGCAGGGCTTTCACCCCTCCACTTT. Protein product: CASSLTVAGLSPLHF.

For the CDR3, the DNA is TGTGCCAGTAGTGTGGACAGGGGGAGAGATACGCAGTATTTT. It specifies CASSVDRGRDTQYF. The rearrangement uses TRBV19 and TRBJ2-3; TRBD1 aligns across 10 bases. V gave up 5 bases and J gave up 5 bases; unmatched junction bases: 4. The CDR3 consists of 14 residues. Germline CDR1 is LNHDA and CDR2 is SQIVND (reference sequence).

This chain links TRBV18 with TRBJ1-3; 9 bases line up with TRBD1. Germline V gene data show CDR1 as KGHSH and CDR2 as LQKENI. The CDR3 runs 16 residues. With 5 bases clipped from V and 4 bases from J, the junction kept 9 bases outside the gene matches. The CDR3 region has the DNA TGTGCCAGCTCAACACGACAGGGGGTCGTGGGAAACACCATATATTTT. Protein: CASSTRQGVVGNTIYF.

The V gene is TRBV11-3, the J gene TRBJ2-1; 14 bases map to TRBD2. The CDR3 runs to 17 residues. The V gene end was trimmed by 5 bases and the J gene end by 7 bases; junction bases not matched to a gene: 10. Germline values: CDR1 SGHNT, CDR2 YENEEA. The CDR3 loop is CASSPLTSGGAGNEQFF. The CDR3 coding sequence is TGTGCCAGCAGCCCGTTGACTAGCGGGGGGGCGGGAAATGAGCAGTTCTTC.

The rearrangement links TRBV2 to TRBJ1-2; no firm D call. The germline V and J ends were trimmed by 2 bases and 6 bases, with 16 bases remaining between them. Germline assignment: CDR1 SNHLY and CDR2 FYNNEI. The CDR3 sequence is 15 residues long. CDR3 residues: CASSERRWARNGYTF. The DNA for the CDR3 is TGTGCCAGCAGTGAAAGGCGATGGGCACGGAATGGCTACACCTTC.